The clone carrying this T cell receptor beta chain was seen only once. The entry originates in a study of blood T cell repertoires in COVID-19. For the study at large: Specimens from acute and convalescent COVID-19 originated in the United States, Italy and Spain. Sample material is recorded as cDNA or gDNA derived from T cells, B-cell-depleted T cells, or PBMCs.

Patients in Seattle were enrolled during active infection, then followed longitudinally. Germline loops: CDR1 MNHEY, CDR2 SVGAGI. This CDR3 has 15 residues. Trimming removed 5 bases from V and 5 bases from J; junction bases left unmatched: 6. As handled by the study authors: Reference gene primer amplification in the assay estimated nucleated cell counts. Measured with immunoSEQ multiplex PCR; TCRdb has only the in-frame clones, and not every one. V and J calls plus clone size are reproduced from that table; the DNA served to infer D and trimming. The data contain some 140,000 clones, around 83% of them singletons.

The gene calls are TRBV6-5 and TRBJ1-5, with 10 bases aligning to TRBD1. This TCR was recovered from a woman in her sixties with COVID-19, enrolled during active disease. Sequencing was carried out using peripheral blood. The DNA for the CDR3 is TGTGCCAGCAGTCGGGGACAGGGGTCATATCAGCCCCAGCATTTT. Translated, it gives CASSRGQGSYQPQHF.